This T cell receptor (beta chain) was captured in a study of shared clonotypes between healthy human individuals. Study-wide findings and caveats: Estimated richness was generally greater in naive than memory subsets.

Every donor, a Caucasian adult, lived in Nashville, Tennessee. The junction had 5 bases not matched to a gene; V was cut back by 3 bases and J by 0 bases. The CDR3 consists of 16 residues. CDR1 and CDR2 (germline): KGHSH, LQKENI. TCRdb's table, derived via immunoSEQ multiplex PCR, lists solely in-frame clones and lacks some. The data hold roughly 530,000 clones, with roughly 95% observed a single time. Turning to this clone: The antigen remains undetermined.

The gene calls are TRBV18 and TRBJ1-3; 7 bases are shared with TRBD1. The sample comprised naive CD4+ T cells sorted from blood. Subset in this sample: CD45RA+ positively selected. This clonotype was obtained from a woman in her 30s in good health. The CDR3 coding sequence is TGTGCCAGCTCACCCCAGACAGGGACCTCTGGAAACACCATATATTTT. The encoded protein is CASSPQTGTSGNTIYF.